This T cell receptor beta chain is from a study of vaccination and CD4 T cells after COVID-19. The wider study: The convalescents, six males and four females, included two who were Hispanic. Blood was drawn a median around 73 days post second dose, range 14 to 241.

Sequenced with the Oncomine TCR Beta short-read assay was DNA taken from cultured CD4+ T cells. Cultures of CD4+ T cells served as the source for extracting genomic DNA. TCRdb used MiXCR to reprocess the PCR reads, holding one entry per CDR3 protein. The table records 20,000 to 30,000 distinct CDR3 sequences, 25% to 30% of them present only once. Concerning this clonotype itself: The antigen is not known.

The V and J ends lost 3 bases and 2 bases respectively, with 11 bases between them. Germline V CDR1 and CDR2: MGHDK, SYGVNS. The CDR3 is 15 amino acids. Time point described: late sampling 161 to 241 days after vaccination in three convalescent patients. Treatment indicated: approximately 9-day PBMC culture with coronavirus spike peptide pools or control peptides (ViraFEST assay). The sequences come from CD4+ T cells from blood, cultured in vitro, collected about 7 months after SARS-CoV-2 vaccination. V gene TRBV25-1 combines with J gene TRBJ2-1; D perhaps matches TRBD1 (7 bases). The receptor was derived from a human donor who had recovered from COVID-19. The CDR3 loop is CASSERDSPYNEQFF. In nucleotides, the CDR3 is TGTGCCAGCAGTGAGCGGGACAGTCCCTACAATGAGCAGTTCTTC.